These T cell receptor beta chains were read from a single sample in a study of identifying expanded T cells in peripheral blood. Sequencing was performed with immunoSEQ multiplex PCR; in TCRdb, only in-frame clones are kept and a portion is missing. The sample consists of about 76,000 clones, roughly 86% of them appearing once. Sequenced: blood. The receptors were gathered from a person between 18 and 69 years old in good health. Each CDR3 is given with its conserved first and last residue. D genes are given only for firm matches. Rows give clone size only sometimes, using once, few, many, or a class for an expanded clone.

v_gene: TRBV2
abundance: NA
j_gene: TRBJ2-7
d_gene: TRBD1
CDR3nt: TGTGCCAGCAGCCCCGGACAGGGACCCCCCTACGAGCAGTACTTC
CDR3aa: CASSPGQGPPYEQYF

v_gene: TRBV5-1
abundance: NA
j_gene: TRBJ2-2
d_gene: NA
CDR3nt: TGCGCCAGCAGCTTGCAAGGGGGGGAGCTGTTTTTT
CDR3aa: CASSLQGGELFF

v_gene: TRBV29-1
abundance: NA
j_gene: TRBJ1-5
d_gene: TRBD1
CDR3nt: TGCAGCGTTAAGGACAGGGGACATCAGCCCCAGCATTTT
CDR3aa: CSVKDRGHQPQHF

v_gene: TRBV10-3
abundance: NA
j_gene: TRBJ2-1
d_gene: NA
CDR3nt: TGTGCCATCAGTGAGTCGGACAACTCCAATGAGCAGTTCTTC
CDR3aa: CAISESDNSNEQFF

v_gene: TRBV6-5
abundance: NA
j_gene: TRBJ2-7
d_gene: TRBD2
CDR3nt: TGTGCCAGCGGAACTAGCGCGAGCTCCTACGAGCAGTACTTC
CDR3aa: CASGTSASSYEQYF

v_gene: TRBV25-1
abundance: few
j_gene: TRBJ1-5
d_gene: NA
CDR3nt: TGTGCCAGCAGTGAACCGGCGGGCGATCAGCCCCAGCATTTT
CDR3aa: CASSEPAGDQPQHF

v_gene: TRBV28
abundance: NA
j_gene: TRBJ1-1
d_gene: TRBD1
CDR3nt: TGTGCCAGCAGTCTGACAGGGGAAGGCACTGAAGCTTTCTTT
CDR3aa: CASSLTGEGTEAFF

v_gene: TRBV7-9
abundance: NA
j_gene: TRBJ2-5
d_gene: TRBD1
CDR3nt: TGTGCCAGCAGCCCAGGGACAGAAGAGACCCAGTACTTC
CDR3aa: CASSPGTEETQYF

v_gene: TRBV29-1
abundance: few
j_gene: TRBJ1-1
d_gene: NA
CDR3nt: TGCAGCGTTTATGGTGGCGACCGTGAAGCTTTCTTT
CDR3aa: CSVYGGDREAFF

v_gene: TRBV9
abundance: NA
j_gene: TRBJ2-3
d_gene: TRBD2
CDR3nt: TGTGCCAGCAGCGTAGCGGGAGCGGGGGTCACAGATACGCAGTATTTT
CDR3aa: CASSVAGAGVTDTQYF

v_gene: TRBV28
abundance: NA
j_gene: TRBJ1-2
d_gene: TRBD1
CDR3nt: TGTGCCAGCAGTCTCAACCCAGGGGGAGGCTATGGCTACACCTTC
CDR3aa: CASSLNPGGGYGYTF

v_gene: TRBV27
abundance: once
j_gene: TRBJ2-1
d_gene: NA
CDR3nt: TGTGCCAGCAGTTTTCGGGTCGGGGACCAACAAAATGAGCAGTTCTTC
CDR3aa: CASSFRVGDQQNEQFF

v_gene: TRBV7-2
abundance: NA
j_gene: TRBJ2-3
d_gene: NA
CDR3nt: TGTGCCAGCAGCACTCCGACATTTAGCACAGATACGCAGTATTTT
CDR3aa: CASSTPTFSTDTQYF

v_gene: TRBV29-1
abundance: NA
j_gene: TRBJ2-1
d_gene: NA
CDR3nt: TGCAGCGTTGAAACAGGGTTGAGGACCTACAATGAGCAGTTCTTC
CDR3aa: CSVETGLRTYNEQFF

v_gene: TRBV7-9
abundance: NA
j_gene: TRBJ2-7
d_gene: TRBD2
CDR3nt: TGTGCCAGCAGCTTAGGACTAGCGGTCACCTACGAGCAGTACTTC
CDR3aa: CASSLGLAVTYEQYF

v_gene: TRBV19
abundance: NA
j_gene: TRBJ1-3
d_gene: NA
CDR3nt: TGTGCCAGTGACGACCCGACAGAATCTGGAAACACCATATATTTT
CDR3aa: CASDDPTESGNTIYF

v_gene: TRBV7-2
abundance: NA
j_gene: TRBJ2-3
d_gene: NA
CDR3nt: TGTGCCAGCAGCTTAGAACACCGCGGCACAGATACGCAGTATTTT
CDR3aa: CASSLEHRGTDTQYF

v_gene: TRBV11-3
abundance: NA
j_gene: TRBJ1-1
d_gene: NA
CDR3nt: TGTGCCAGCAGCTTAGAGAGCAACACTGAAGCTTTCTTT
CDR3aa: CASSLESNTEAFF

v_gene: TRBV29-1
abundance: NA
j_gene: TRBJ1-2
d_gene: NA
CDR3nt: TGCAGCGTTGAGCAGGGGTACTACACCTTC
CDR3aa: CSVEQGYYTF

v_gene: TRBV6-5
abundance: NA
j_gene: TRBJ1-3
d_gene: NA
CDR3nt: TGTGCCAGCAGTTACTCGATGAGGGACACCATATATTTT
CDR3aa: CASSYSMRDTIYF

v_gene: TRBV7-2
abundance: NA
j_gene: TRBJ2-7
d_gene: TRBD2
CDR3nt: TGTGCCAGCAGCCCGGGCGGGAGTGCCTACGAGCAGTACTTC
CDR3aa: CASSPGGSAYEQYF

v_gene: TRBV7-2
abundance: NA
j_gene: TRBJ2-3
d_gene: NA
CDR3nt: TGTGCCAGCAGCCCTCGACTGGGCACAGATACGCAGTATTTT
CDR3aa: CASSPRLGTDTQYF

v_gene: TRBV21-1
abundance: NA
j_gene: TRBJ2-7
d_gene: NA
CDR3nt: TGTGCCAGCACCATAAAAGCGGGAGGGCCGGGCGAGCAGTACTTC
CDR3aa: CASTIKAGGPGEQYF

v_gene: TRBV28
abundance: NA
j_gene: TRBJ2-7
d_gene: NA
CDR3nt: TGTGCCAGCAGTGACGCCGGGGGCTACGAGCAGTACTTC
CDR3aa: CASSDAGGYEQYF